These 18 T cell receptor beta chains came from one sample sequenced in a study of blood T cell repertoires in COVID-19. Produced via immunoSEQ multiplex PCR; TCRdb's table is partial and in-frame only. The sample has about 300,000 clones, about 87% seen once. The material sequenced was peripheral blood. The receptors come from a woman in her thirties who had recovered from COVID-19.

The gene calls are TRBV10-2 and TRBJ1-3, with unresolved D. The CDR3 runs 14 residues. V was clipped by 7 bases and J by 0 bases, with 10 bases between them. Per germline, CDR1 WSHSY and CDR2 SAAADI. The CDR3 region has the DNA TGCGCCAGCATGGCACGGAGCTCTGGAAACACCATATATTTT. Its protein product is CASMARSSGNTIYF.

CDR3 in DNA: TGTGCCAGTAGTATTGAGGGGAACACTGAAGCTTTCTTT. Translation gives CASSIEGNTEAFF. This chain connects TRBV19 to TRBJ1-1; D uncertain. Trimming took off 3 bases at V and 1 base at J, with 6 bases between the two ends. This CDR3 has 13 amino acids. Looked up from germline, CDR1 is LNHDA and CDR2 is SQIVND (reference sequence).

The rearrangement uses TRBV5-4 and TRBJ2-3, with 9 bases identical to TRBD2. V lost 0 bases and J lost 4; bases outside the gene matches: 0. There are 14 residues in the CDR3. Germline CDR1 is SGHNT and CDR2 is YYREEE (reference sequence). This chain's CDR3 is CASSLGTSADTQYF. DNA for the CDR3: TGTGCCAGCAGCTTGGGGACTAGCGCAGATACGCAGTATTTT.

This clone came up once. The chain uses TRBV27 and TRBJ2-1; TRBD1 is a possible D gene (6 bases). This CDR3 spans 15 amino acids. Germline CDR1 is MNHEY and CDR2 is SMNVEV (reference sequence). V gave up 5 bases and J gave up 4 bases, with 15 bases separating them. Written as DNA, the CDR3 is TGTGCCAGCAGTCCCGACAGGAGACTTTACAATGAGCAGTTCTTC. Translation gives CASSPDRRLYNEQFF.

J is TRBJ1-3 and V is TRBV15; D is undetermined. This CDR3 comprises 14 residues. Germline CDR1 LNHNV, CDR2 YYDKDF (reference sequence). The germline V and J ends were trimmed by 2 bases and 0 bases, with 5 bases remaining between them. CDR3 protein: CATSRPNSGNTIYF. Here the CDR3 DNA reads TGTGCCACCAGCAGACCCAACTCTGGAAACACCATATATTTT. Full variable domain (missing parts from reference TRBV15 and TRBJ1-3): DAMVIQNPRYQVTQFGKPVTLSCSQTLNHNVMYWYQQKSSQAPKLLFHYYDKDFNNEADTPDNFQSRRPNTSFCFLDIRSPGLGDTAMYLCATSRPNSGNTIYFGEGSWLTVV.

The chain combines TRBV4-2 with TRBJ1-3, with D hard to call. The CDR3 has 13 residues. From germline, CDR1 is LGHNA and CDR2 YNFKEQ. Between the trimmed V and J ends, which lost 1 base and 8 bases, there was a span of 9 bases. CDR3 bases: TGTGCCAGCAGCCAAGGATTCCGGGACACCATATATTTT. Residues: CASSQGFRDTIYF.

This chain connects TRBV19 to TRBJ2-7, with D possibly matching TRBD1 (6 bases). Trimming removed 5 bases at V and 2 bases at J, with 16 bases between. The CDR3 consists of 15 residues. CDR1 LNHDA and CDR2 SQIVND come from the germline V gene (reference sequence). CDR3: CASSLTGGPAYEQYF. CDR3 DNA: TGTGCCAGTAGTCTGACAGGCGGGCCAGCCTACGAGCAGTACTTC.

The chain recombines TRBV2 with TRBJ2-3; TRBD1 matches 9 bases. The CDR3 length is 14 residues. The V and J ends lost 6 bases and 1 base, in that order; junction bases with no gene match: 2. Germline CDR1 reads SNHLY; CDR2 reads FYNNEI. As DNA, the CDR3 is TGTGCCAGCAGGGGGGACAGGGGCACAGATACGCAGTATTTT. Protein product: CASRGDRGTDTQYF.

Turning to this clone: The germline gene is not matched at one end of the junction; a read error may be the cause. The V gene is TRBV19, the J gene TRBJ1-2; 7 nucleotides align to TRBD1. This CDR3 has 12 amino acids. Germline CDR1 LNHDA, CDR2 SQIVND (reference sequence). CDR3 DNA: TGCAGCACAGGGGCGCGTGACTATGGCTACACCTTC. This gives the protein CSTGARDYGYTF.

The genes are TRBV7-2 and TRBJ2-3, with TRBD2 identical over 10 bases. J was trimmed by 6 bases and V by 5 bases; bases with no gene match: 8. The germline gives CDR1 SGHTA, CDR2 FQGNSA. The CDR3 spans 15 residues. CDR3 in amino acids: CASSPQRGGVDTQYF. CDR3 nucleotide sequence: TGTGCCAGCAGCCCACAGCGGGGGGGAGTGGATACGCAGTATTTT.

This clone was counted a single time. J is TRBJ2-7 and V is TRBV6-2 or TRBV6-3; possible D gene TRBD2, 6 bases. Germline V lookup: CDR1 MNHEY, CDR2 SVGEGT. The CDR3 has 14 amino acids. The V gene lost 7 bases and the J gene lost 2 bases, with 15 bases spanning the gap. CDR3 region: CASTPSSGTYEQYF. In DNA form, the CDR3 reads TGTGCCAGCACCCCCAGTAGCGGCACCTACGAGCAGTACTTC.

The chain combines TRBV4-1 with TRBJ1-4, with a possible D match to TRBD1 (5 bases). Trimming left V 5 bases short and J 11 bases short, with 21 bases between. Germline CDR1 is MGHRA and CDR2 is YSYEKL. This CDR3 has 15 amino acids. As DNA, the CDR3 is TGCGCCAGCAGCGAGCCCCGGGAAGACCGGGGGAAACTGTTTTTT. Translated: CASSEPREDRGKLFF.

The CDR3 region is CASSQGSASTDTQYF. The DNA for the CDR3 is TGCGCCAGCAGTCAAGGCAGCGCTAGCACAGATACGCAGTATTTT. This chain connects TRBV23-1 to TRBJ2-3; D is unclear. TRBV23-1 is an ORF, with its function uncertain. Trimming pared 2 bases from V and 0 bases from J, leaving 9 bases between. The CDR3 spans 15 residues.

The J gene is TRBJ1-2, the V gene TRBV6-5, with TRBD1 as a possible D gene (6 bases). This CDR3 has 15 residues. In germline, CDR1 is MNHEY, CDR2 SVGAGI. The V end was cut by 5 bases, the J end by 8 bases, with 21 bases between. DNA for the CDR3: TGTGCCAGCAGTCCATTAACCCGGGACAACCGGGGCTACACCTTC. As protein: CASSPLTRDNRGYTF.

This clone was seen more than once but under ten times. The CDR3 DNA follows: TGCGCCAGCAGCCACGGGGGTCTGCTCGCTGAAGCTTTCTTT. Translation: CASSHGGLLAEAFF. V and J are TRBV4-3 and TRBJ1-1; D is perhaps TRBD1 (5 bases). V dropped 3 bases and J dropped 6 bases, with 14 bases sitting between them. Germline V gene sequence: CDR1 LGHNA, CDR2 YSLEER. The CDR3 is 14 residues long.

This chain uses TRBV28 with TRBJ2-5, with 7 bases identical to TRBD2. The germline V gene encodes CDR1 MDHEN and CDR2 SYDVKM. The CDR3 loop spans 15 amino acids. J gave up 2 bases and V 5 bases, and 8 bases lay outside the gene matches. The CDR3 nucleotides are TGTGCCAGCAGTCTAACAGGACTAGGTCAAGAGACCCAGTACTTC. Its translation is CASSLTGLGQETQYF.

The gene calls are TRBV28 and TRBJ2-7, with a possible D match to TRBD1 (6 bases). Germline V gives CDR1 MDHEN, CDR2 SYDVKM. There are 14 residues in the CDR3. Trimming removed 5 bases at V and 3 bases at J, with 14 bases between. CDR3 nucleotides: TGTGCCAGCAGTAAGGGACAAGGACGCTACGAGCAGTACTTC. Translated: CASSKGQGRYEQYF.

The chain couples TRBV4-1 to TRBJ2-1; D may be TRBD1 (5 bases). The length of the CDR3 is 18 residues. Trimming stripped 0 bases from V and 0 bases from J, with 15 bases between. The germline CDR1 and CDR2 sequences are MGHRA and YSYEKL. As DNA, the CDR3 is TGCGCCAGCAGCCAAGAAAATCTAGACAGTCGCTCCTACAATGAGCAGTTCTTC. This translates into CASSQENLDSRSYNEQFF.